These T cell receptor beta chains were read from a single sample in a study of blood T cell repertoires in COVID-19. The table came from immunoSEQ multiplex PCR; TCRdb's copy has only in-frame clones and leaves some out. Here the sample spans over 65,000 clones, 70% to 90% being singletons. The source material was peripheral blood. These receptors all come from an older man with COVID-19, enrolled during active disease. The CDR3 runs from the conserved cysteine through the conserved F or W. Fields, in order: V gene, J gene, clone size, D gene, CDR3 DNA, CDR3 protein. D genes are given only for firm matches. Clone size appears in some rows only: once, few, many, or a class for an expanded clone.

TRBV4-1	TRBJ2-5	NA	NA	TGCGCCAGCAGCCTGCTGGGGGGAGAGACCCAGTACTTC	CASSLLGGETQYF
TRBV5-1	TRBJ1-6	NA	TRBD1	TGCGCCAGCAGCTTGGTTGGACAGGGCAATTCACCCCTCCACTTT	CASSLVGQGNSPLHF
TRBV7-8	TRBJ2-1	NA	TRBD2	TGTGCCAGCAGCTTAAGGGGACCCTCGGGGGGGAATGAGCAGTTCTTC	CASSLRGPSGGNEQFF
TRBV5-6	TRBJ2-7	once	NA	TGTGCCAGCAGCTTGAGAACTTCTCAGTACTTC	CASSLRTSQYF
TRBV5-4	TRBJ1-4	once	TRBD1	TGTGCCAGCAGCCCCGTGGAGGGGGGACAGGGGGGTAGGCTGTTTTTT	CASSPVEGGQGGRLFF
TRBV7-3	TRBJ2-1	few	NA	TGTGCCAGCAGCTTAACTGGGCGGGGGCATTTCAATGAGCAGTTCTTC	CASSLTGRGHFNEQFF
TRBV7-3	TRBJ2-5	NA	NA	TGTGCCAGCAGTAGGGGGGGCCAGGAGACCCAGTACTTC	CASSRGGQETQYF
TRBV7-3	TRBJ2-3	NA	NA	TGTGCCAGCAGCCCTAGCACAGATACGCAGTATTTT	CASSPSTDTQYF
TRBV29-1	TRBJ2-1	NA	NA	TGCAGCGGTTATCACCGGGACACGGGCTCGGATGGGCAGTTCTTC	CSGYHRDTGSDGQFF
TRBV2	TRBJ1-1	NA	NA	TGTGCCAGCAGAAGCGTGGCCGGCACTGAAGCTTTCTTT	CASRSVAGTEAFF